This T cell receptor (beta chain) derives from a study of control samples from healthy donors and cancer patients. Some clones are missing from TCRdb's copy, which holds only in-frame ones; the method was immunoSEQ multiplex PCR. The repertoire has some 57,000 clones, around 95% of them found once; the top ten carry roughly 2.3%. The CDR3 is made up of 14 amino acids. Trimming removed 7 bases at V and 1 base at J, with 15 bases between. Germline loops: CDR1 SQVTM, CDR2 ANQGSEA. The receptor was isolated from a man aged 25-40 years in good health. What was sequenced was blood. The chain carries TRBV29-1 and TRBJ2-3; D unclear. The CDR3 coding sequence is TGCAGCGCCGGTAACCTGTTAGGCACAGATACGCAGTATTTT. Its translation is CSAGNLLGTDTQYF.